This TCR beta chain was documented in a study of blood T cells in healthy people across ages. For the second PCR, which ran for about 6 to 12 cycles, a sample-barcoded 5' primer and a J-beta primer mix were used. Each CDR3 protein is one row after TCRdb ran MiXCR on the 5' RACE reads. The data show about 510,000 distinct CDR3 sequences, about 25% seen once. This CDR3 spans 17 amino acids. V was clipped by 0 bases and J by 7 bases, with 21 bases between them. From germline, CDR1 is ENHRY and CDR2 SYGVKD. Study-level results: Greater diversity and more naive CD4+ cells were seen in long-lived donors than in aged donors.

Notes on this clonotype: Its target is not known.

In addition, the sample was reused for a study of T cells of mothers and their children.

The sequencing input was blood. The clonotype comes from a boy between 2 and 10 years old in good health. The chain carries TRBV10-3 and TRBJ1-2, with D maybe TRBD1 (6 bases). The DNA for the CDR3 is TGTGCCATCAGTGAGTCGGGGGGCTTACTAAACCCCGTTGGCTACACCTTC. Protein sequence: CAISESGGLLNPVGYTF.